Included here is one TCR beta chain sequence, with context. Antigen: not known. The data were obtained in a study of CD8+ T cells in alopecia areata. Study-wide context: Those patients who were treated received oral tofacitinib, which was given at 5 to 10 mg twice daily for moderate-to-severe alopecia areata.

RNA extraction and reverse transcription yielded cDNA as sequencing template. Produced via immunoSEQ multiplex PCR; TCRdb's table is partial and in-frame only. The repertoire holds about 140,000 clones, with roughly 82% as singletons. Treatment meaning: oral pan-JAK inhibitor, 5-10 mg twice daily. Study results and limitations: A large proportion of expanded lesional clones were detected persisting in scalp and blood during tofacitinib.

The TCR sequence derives from a human donor with alopecia areata. Sequences were derived from CD8+ T cells sorted from blood, sampled at week 4, from a patient treated with tofacitinib.

CDR3 sequence reads: CASSQDGPLGGGSYTF. The DNA of the CDR3 is TGCGCCAGCAGCCAAGATGGGCCCCTCGGAGGGGGCAGTTACACCTTC. The chain has TRBV4-3 and TRBJ1-2; TRBD1 matches at 7 bases. CDR1 and CDR2 (germline): LGHNA, YSLEER. The CDR3 contains 16 residues. With 0 bases clipped from V and 11 bases from J, the junction kept 15 bases outside the gene matches.